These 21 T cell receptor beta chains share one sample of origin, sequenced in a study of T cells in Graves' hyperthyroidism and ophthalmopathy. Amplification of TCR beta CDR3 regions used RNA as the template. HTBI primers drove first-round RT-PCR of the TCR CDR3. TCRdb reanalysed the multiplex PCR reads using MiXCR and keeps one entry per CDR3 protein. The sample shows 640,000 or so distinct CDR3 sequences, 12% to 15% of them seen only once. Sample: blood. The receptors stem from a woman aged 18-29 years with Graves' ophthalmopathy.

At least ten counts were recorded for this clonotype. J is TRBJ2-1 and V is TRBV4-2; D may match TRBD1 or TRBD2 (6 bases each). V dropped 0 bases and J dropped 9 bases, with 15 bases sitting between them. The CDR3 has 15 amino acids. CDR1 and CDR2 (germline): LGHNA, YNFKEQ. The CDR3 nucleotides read TGTGCCAGCAGCCAAGATGGTGGGGGGCTGAGTGAGCAGTTCTTC. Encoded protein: CASSQDGGGLSEQFF.

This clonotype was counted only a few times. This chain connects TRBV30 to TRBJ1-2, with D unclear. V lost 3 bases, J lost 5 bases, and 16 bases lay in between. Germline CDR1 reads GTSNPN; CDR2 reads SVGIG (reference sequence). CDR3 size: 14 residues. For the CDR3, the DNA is TGTGCCTGGAGCCTACGGGGTGGCTTGTATGGCTACACCTTC. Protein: CAWSLRGGLYGYTF.

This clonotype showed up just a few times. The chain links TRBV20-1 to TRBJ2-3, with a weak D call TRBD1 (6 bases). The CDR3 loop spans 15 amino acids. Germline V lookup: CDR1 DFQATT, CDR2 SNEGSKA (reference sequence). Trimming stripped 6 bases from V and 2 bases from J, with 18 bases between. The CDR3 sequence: CSATDSWDPTDTQYF. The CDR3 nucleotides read TGCAGTGCCACGGACAGTTGGGACCCCACAGATACGCAGTATTTT.

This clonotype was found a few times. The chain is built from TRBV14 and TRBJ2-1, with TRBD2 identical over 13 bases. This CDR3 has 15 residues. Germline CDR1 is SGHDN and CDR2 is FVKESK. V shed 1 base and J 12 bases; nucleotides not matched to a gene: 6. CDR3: CASSQGTSGRMGQFF. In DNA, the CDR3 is TGTGCCAGCAGCCAAGGGACTAGCGGGAGAATGGGGCAGTTCTTC.

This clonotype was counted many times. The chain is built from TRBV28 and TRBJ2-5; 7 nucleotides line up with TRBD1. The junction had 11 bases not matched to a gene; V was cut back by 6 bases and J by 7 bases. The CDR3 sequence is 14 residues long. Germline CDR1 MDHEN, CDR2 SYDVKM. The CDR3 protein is CASRPDRVDGTQYF. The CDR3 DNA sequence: TGTGCCAGCAGACCCGACAGGGTGGACGGGACCCAGTACTTC.

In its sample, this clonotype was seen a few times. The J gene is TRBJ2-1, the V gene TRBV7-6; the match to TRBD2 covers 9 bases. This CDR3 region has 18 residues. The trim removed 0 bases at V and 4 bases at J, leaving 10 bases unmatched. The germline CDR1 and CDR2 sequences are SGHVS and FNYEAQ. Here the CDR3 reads CASSLAQLGTSSYNEQFF. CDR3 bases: TGTGCCAGCAGCTTAGCGCAATTAGGGACTAGCAGTTACAATGAGCAGTTCTTC. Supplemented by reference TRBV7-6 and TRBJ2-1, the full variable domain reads GAGVSQSPRYKVTKRGQDVALRCDPISGHVSLYWYRQALGQGPEFLTYFNYEAQQDKSGLPNDRFSAERPEGSISTLTIQRTEQRDSAMYRCASSLAQLGTSSYNEQFFGPGTRLTVL.

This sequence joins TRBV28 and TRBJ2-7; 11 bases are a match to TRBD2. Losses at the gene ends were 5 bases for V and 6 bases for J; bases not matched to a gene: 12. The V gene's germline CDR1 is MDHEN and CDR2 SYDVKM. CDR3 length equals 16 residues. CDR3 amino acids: CASSLTVAGGRLEQYF. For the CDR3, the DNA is TGTGCCAGCAGTCTGACAGTAGCGGGGGGGCGACTCGAGCAGTACTTC.

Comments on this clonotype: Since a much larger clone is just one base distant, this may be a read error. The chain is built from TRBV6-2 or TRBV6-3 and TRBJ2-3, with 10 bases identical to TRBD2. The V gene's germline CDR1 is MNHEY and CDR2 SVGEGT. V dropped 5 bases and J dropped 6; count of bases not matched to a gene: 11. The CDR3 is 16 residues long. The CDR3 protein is CASSPAGGPVYDTQYF. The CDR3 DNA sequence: TGTGCCAGCAGTCCAGCGGGAGGGCCAGTTTACGATACGCAGTATTTT.

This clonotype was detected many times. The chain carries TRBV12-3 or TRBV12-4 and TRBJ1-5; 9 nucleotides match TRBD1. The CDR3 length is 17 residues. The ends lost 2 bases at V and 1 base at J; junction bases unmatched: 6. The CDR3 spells CASSLLYRGRSNQPQHF. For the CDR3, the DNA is TGTGCCAGCAGTTTATTATACAGGGGGCGAAGCAATCAGCCCCAGCATTTT.

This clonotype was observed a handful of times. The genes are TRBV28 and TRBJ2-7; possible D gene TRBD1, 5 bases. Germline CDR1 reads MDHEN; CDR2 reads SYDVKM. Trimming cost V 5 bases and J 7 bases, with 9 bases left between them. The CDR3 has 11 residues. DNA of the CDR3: TGTGCCAGCAGTCCTAAGGGGGAGCAGTACTTC. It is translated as CASSPKGEQYF.

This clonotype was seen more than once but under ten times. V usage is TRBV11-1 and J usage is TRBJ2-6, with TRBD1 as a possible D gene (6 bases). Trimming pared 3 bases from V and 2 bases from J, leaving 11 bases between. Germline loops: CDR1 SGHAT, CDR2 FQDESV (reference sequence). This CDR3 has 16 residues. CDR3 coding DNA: TGTGCCAGCAGCTTCGGGACAACCACTGGGGCCAACGTCCTGACTTTC. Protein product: CASSFGTTTGANVLTF.

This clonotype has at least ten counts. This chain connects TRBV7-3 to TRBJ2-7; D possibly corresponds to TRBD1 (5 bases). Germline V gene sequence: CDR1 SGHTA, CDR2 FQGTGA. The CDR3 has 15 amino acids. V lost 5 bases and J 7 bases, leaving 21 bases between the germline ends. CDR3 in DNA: TGTGCCAGCAGCGACCAGGGCCCGTCTTTCCTGGAGCAGTACTTC. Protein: CASSDQGPSFLEQYF.

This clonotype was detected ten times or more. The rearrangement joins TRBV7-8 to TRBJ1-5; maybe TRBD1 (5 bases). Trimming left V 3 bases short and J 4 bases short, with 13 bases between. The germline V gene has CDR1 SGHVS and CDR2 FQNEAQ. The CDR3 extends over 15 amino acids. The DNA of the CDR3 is TGTGCCAGCAGCTTTAAATGGGACGCTAATCAGCCCCAGCATTTT. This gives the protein CASSFKWDANQPQHF.

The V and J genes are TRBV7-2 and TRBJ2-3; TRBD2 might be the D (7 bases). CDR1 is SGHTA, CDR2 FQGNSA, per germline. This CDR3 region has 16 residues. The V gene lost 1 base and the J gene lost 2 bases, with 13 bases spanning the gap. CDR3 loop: CASSLVGGGITDTQYF. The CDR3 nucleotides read TGTGCCAGCAGCTTAGTAGGGGGGGGCATCACAGATACGCAGTATTTT.

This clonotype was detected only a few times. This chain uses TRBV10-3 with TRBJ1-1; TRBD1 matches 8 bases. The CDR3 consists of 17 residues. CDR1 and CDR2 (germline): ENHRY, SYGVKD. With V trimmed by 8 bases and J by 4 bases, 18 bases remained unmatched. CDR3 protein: CAIVLRTGIRTGTEAFF. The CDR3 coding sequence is TGTGCCATCGTTTTAAGGACAGGGATAAGAACGGGCACTGAAGCTTTCTTT.

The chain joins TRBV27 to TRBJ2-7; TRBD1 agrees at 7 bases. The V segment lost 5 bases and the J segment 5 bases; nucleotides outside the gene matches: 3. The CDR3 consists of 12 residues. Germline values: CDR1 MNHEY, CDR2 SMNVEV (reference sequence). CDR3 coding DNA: TGTGCCAGCAGTCCCGGGACAGACGAGCAGTACTTC. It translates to CASSPGTDEQYF.

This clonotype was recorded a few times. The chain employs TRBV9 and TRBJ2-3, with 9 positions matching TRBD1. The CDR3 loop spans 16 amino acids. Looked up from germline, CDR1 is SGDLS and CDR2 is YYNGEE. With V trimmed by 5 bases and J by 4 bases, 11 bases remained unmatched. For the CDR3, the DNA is TGTGCCAGCAGTTCCCTACAGGGGGCAGCAGCAGATACGCAGTATTTT. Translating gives CASSSLQGAAADTQYF.

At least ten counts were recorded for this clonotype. This CDR3 reads CASSPGQSGQFF. Here the CDR3 DNA reads TGTGCCAGCAGCCCAGGCCAGTCTGGGCAGTTCTTC. The chain employs TRBV7-9 and TRBJ2-1; D is uncertain. CDR3 length equals 12 residues. Germline V gene lookup returns CDR1 SEHNR and CDR2 FQNEAQ (reference sequence). V lost 5 bases to trimming and J lost 12 bases, with 14 bases between them.

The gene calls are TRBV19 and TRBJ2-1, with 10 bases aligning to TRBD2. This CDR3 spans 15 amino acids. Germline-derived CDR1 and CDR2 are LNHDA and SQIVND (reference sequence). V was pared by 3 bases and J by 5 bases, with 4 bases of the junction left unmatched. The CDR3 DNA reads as TGTGCCAGTAGTATTAGAACTAGCGGGAACAATGAGCAGTTCTTC. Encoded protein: CASSIRTSGNNEQFF.

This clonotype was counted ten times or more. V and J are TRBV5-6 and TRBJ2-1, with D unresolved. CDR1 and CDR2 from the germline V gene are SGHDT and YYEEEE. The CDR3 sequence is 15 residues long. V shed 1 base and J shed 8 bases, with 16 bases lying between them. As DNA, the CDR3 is TGTGCCAGCAGCTTGTTGACGGAGTGGGTACATGAGCAGTTCTTC. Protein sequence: CASSLLTEWVHEQFF.

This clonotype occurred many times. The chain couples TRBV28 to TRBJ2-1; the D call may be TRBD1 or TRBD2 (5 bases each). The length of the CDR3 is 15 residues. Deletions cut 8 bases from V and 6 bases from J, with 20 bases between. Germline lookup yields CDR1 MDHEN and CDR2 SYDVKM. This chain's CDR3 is CASFSPGPQTNEQFF. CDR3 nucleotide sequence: TGTGCCAGCTTTAGCCCGGGACCTCAGACCAATGAGCAGTTCTTC.